The 10 T cell receptor beta chains reported below all come from one sample, sequenced in a study of cytomegalovirus exposure and HLA in healthy donors. PCR primers comprised 60 Vbeta and 13 Jbeta primers. Some clones are missing from TCRdb's copy, which holds only in-frame ones; the method was immunoSEQ multiplex PCR. The sample records 95,000 to 120,000 clones, 82% being singletons. Sequenced material: PBMCs. These receptors all stem from a woman aged 18-29 years in good health and CMV-seronegative.

The chain combines TRBV11-2 with TRBJ2-7; 7 bases are a match to TRBD1. The CDR3 extends over 14 amino acids. V trimming: 0 bases; J trimming: 4 bases; junction bases outside the gene matches: 3. The germline CDR1 and CDR2 sequences are SGHAT and FQNNGV. DNA of the CDR3: TGTGCCAGCAGCTTAGACGGACAGGTTTACGAGCAGTACGTC. It specifies CASSLDGQVYEQYV.

The V gene is TRBV6-5, the J gene TRBJ1-5, with D unresolved. Germline V CDR1 and CDR2: MNHEY, SVGAGI. This CDR3 is 15 amino acids long. V lost 2 bases and J 4 bases, leaving 12 bases between the germline ends. Here the CDR3 DNA reads TGTGCCAGCAGTTACGACTCCCTCGGGAATCAGCCCCAGCATTTT. Translating it yields CASSYDSLGNQPQHF.

This clone has more than one count but fewer than ten. This rearrangement joins TRBV6-6 to TRBJ2-3; TRBD2 matches 9 bases. J gave up 4 bases and V 8 bases, and 4 bases lay outside the gene matches. CDR3 length: 13 residues. Germline CDR1 is MNHNY and CDR2 is SVGAGI (reference sequence). The CDR3 here is CASGLANPDTQYF. CDR3 nucleotides: TGTGCCAGCGGACTAGCGAACCCAGATACGCAGTATTTT.

The rearrangement uses TRBV28 and TRBJ2-7, with 8 bases that match TRBD1. The V and J ends lost 8 bases and 3 bases, in that order; junction bases with no gene match: 12. CDR1 is MDHEN, CDR2 SYDVKM, per germline. The CDR3 extends over 15 amino acids. The CDR3 DNA sequence: TGTGCCAGCGTACGGACCGGGACAGGCAACTACGAGCAGTACTTC. This encodes CASVRTGTGNYEQYF.

The chain carries TRBV9 and TRBJ2-5; D unresolved. The CDR3 consists of 13 residues. Germline-derived CDR1 and CDR2 are SGDLS and YYNGEE. V dropped 1 base and J dropped 1 base, with 5 bases sitting between them. As DNA, the CDR3 is TGTGCCAGCAGCGTAACCAGCCAAGAGACCCAGTACTTC. Translated, it gives CASSVTSQETQYF.

The table lists this clone with a count of one. This CDR3 is also generated by other DNA sequences in the sample. This chain uses TRBV7-2 with TRBJ1-1; D may be TRBD1 (5 bases). V shed 2 bases and J shed 5 bases, with 12 bases lying between them. This CDR3 has 14 residues. Germline CDR1 is SGHTA and CDR2 is FQGNSA. CDR3 region: CASSLIQGGTEAFF. The CDR3 DNA reads TGTGCCAGCAGCTTAATTCAGGGAGGGACTGAAGCTTTCTTT.

This clone was counted only a few times. The chain is built from TRBV29-1 and TRBJ2-2, with 7 nucleotides matching TRBD1. Germline V gene sequence: CDR1 SQVTM, CDR2 ANQGSEA. Trimming removed 3 bases from V and 5 bases from J; junction bases left unmatched: 3. This CDR3 spans 13 amino acids. CDR3 DNA: TGCAGCGTTGACTCGGACAGGACCGGGGAGCTGTTTTTT. Its protein product is CSVDSDRTGELFF.

The chain employs TRBV9 and TRBJ1-2, with a weak D call TRBD1 (5 bases). This CDR3 spans 16 amino acids. Trimming cost V 4 bases and J 2 bases, with 18 bases left between them. In germline, CDR1 is SGDLS, CDR2 YYNGEE. CDR3 sequence: CASSLNSQVLNYGYTF. CDR3 sequence (DNA): TGTGCCAGCAGCCTTAACTCACAGGTGTTAAACTATGGCTACACCTTC.

V and J are TRBV27 and TRBJ2-2, with no clear D. The V end lost 3 bases, the J end lost 6 bases, and 5 bases lay between the germline ends. Per germline, CDR1 MNHEY and CDR2 SMNVEV (reference sequence). The CDR3 is 12 residues long. The CDR3 region is CASSFRSGELFF. CDR3 nucleotide sequence: TGTGCCAGCAGTTTCCGGTCCGGGGAGCTGTTTTTT.

The genes are TRBV5-6 and TRBJ2-7, with TRBD1 matching 12 bases. This CDR3 contains 14 residues. With 4 bases clipped from V and 6 bases from J, the junction kept 5 bases outside the gene matches. Germline loops: CDR1 SGHDT, CDR2 YYEEEE. In nucleotides, the CDR3 is TGTGCCAGCAGCCCGGGACAGGGGGCGCGCGAGCAGTACTTC. Protein product: CASSPGQGAREQYF.